One and the same sample provided the 11 T cell receptor beta chains below, sequenced in a study of shared clonotypes between healthy human individuals. Measured with immunoSEQ multiplex PCR; TCRdb has only the in-frame clones, and not every one. The table lists some 2.3 million clones, about 92% of them singletons. Source material: naive CD4+ T cells from PBMCs. Subset given: CD45RA+ positively selected. The receptors shown here come from a man aged 18 to 29 in good health. Some clones in this sample may be carry-over from other donors' samples.

The rearrangement links TRBV7-9 to TRBJ2-2, with no clear D. Trimming pared 7 bases from V and 1 base from J, leaving 7 bases between. The CDR3 has 13 residues. The germline CDR1 and CDR2 sequences are SEHNR and FQNEAQ (reference sequence). CDR3 DNA: TGTGCCAGCATCCAAAGGAACACCGGGGAGCTGTTTTTT. Its translation is CASIQRNTGELFF. Full variable domain (missing parts from reference TRBV7-9 and TRBJ2-2): DTGVSQNPRHKITKRGQNVTFRCDPISEHNRLYWYRQTLGQGPEFLTYFQNEAQLEKSRLLSDRFSAERPKGSFSTLEIQRTEQGDSAMYLCASIQRNTGELFFGEGSRLTVL.

The chain has TRBV5-1 and TRBJ2-7; 11 bases map to TRBD2. This CDR3 is 15 amino acids long. V lost 8 bases, J lost 2 bases, and 9 bases stayed unmatched. Per germline, CDR1 SGHRS and CDR2 YFSETQ. As DNA, the CDR3 is TGCGCCAGTTCCTCTCTAGCGGGAGGTGCCTACGAGCAGTACTTC. It yields the protein CASSSLAGGAYEQYF. Full variable domain (remainder filled in from reference TRBV5-1 and TRBJ2-7): KAGVTQTPRYLIKTRGQQVTLSCSPISGHRSVSWYQQTPGQGLQFLFEYFSETQRNKGNFPGRFSGRQFSNSRSEMNVSTLELGDSALYLCASSSLAGGAYEQYFGPGTRLTVT.

This clone was observed a handful of times. Within the sample, other DNA sequences also encode this same CDR3. As DNA, the CDR3 is TGTGCCAGTCGGACTAGCGGGTACAATGAGCAGTTCTTC. The encoded protein is CASRTSGYNEQFF. V is TRBV19 and J is TRBJ2-1; 11 bases map to TRBD2. This CDR3 region has 13 residues. Germline CDR1 reads LNHDA; CDR2 reads SQIVND (reference sequence). The J segment lost 4 bases and the V segment lost 8 bases, leaving 1 base of the junction unmatched.

As to this clone: The sample contains more than one DNA sequence encoding this CDR3. The CDR3, as DNA: TGTGCCACCAGCAGAGATCGGAGCAATCAGCCCCAGCATTTT. This encodes CATSRDRSNQPQHF. The chain joins TRBV15 to TRBJ1-5; no definite D call. Deletions cut 0 bases from V and 1 base from J, with 4 bases between. Germline V gene sequence: CDR1 LNHNV, CDR2 YYDKDF (reference sequence). The CDR3 is 14 amino acids.

The chain is built from TRBV5-8 and TRBJ2-7, with 12 positions matching TRBD2. The CDR3 contains 17 residues. V lost 0 bases and J lost 0; bases outside the gene matches: 4. Germline V gene sequence: CDR1 SGHTS, CDR2 YDEGEE. CDR3 coding DNA: TGTGCCAGCAGCTTGGTGCCTAGCGGGAGGGCCTCCTACGAGCAGTACTTC. It codes for CASSLVPSGRASYEQYF.

This chain connects TRBV18 to TRBJ2-4; D is unresolved. This CDR3 is 15 amino acids long. V lost 1 base, J lost 1 base, and 8 bases lay in between. The germline V gene has CDR1 KGHSH and CDR2 LQKENI. The DNA for the CDR3 is TGTGCCAGCTCACCACGGGGTACGGCCAAAAACATTCAGTACTTC. This gives the protein CASSPRGTAKNIQYF.

The gene calls are TRBV28 and TRBJ2-5, with 10 bases identical to TRBD1. J was trimmed by 4 bases and V by 5 bases; bases with no gene match: 1. This CDR3 spans 13 amino acids. Per the germline V gene, CDR1 is MDHEN and CDR2 is SYDVKM. CDR3 nucleotides: TGTGCCAGCAGTGGGGACAGGGGAGAGACCCAGTACTTC. Translation gives CASSGDRGETQYF. The full variable domain, its missing parts supplied by reference TRBV28 and TRBJ2-5, is DVKVTQSSRYLVKRTGEKVFLECVQDMDHENMFWYRQDPGLGLRLIYFSYDVKMKEKGDIPEGYSVSREKKERFSLILESASTNQTSMYLCASSGDRGETQYFGPGTRLLVL.

To note about this clone: At one of its ends the junction is not consistent with the germline gene, which may arise from a read error. The V gene is TRBV6-5, the J gene TRBJ1-1; unclear D gene. Per the germline V gene, CDR1 is MNHEY and CDR2 is SVGAGI. CDR3 length: 12 amino acids. The CDR3 DNA reads as TGTGCCACCAGTCTCGCGAACACTGAAGCTTTCTTT. Protein sequence: CATSLANTEAFF.

Comment on this clone: A read error may account for a junction end that differs from germline. The V gene is TRBV28, the J gene TRBJ2-7; 7 positions agree with TRBD2. This CDR3 contains 12 residues. Germline V gene lookup returns CDR1 MDHEN and CDR2 SYDVKM. CDR3: CASSLGDYESDF. In DNA form, the CDR3 reads TGTGCCAGCAGTTTGGGGGACTACGAATCGGACTTC. Combining the CDR3 with reference TRBV28 and TRBJ2-7 gives the whole variable domain DVKVTQSSRYLVKRTGEKVFLECVQDMDHENMFWYRQDPGLGLRLIYFSYDVKMKEKGDIPEGYSVSREKKERFSLILESASTNQTSMYLCASSLGDYESDFGPGTRLTVT.

This chain uses TRBV5-4 with TRBJ2-7; 11 nucleotides align to TRBD1. This CDR3 is built from 15 residues. With V trimmed by 3 bases and J by 6 bases, 8 bases remained unmatched. CDR1 is SGHNT, CDR2 YYREEE, per germline (reference sequence). CDR3: CASSSRTGGAFEQYF. CDR3 in DNA: TGTGCCAGCAGCTCCCGGACAGGGGGCGCCTTCGAGCAGTACTTC.

The chain links TRBV5-6 to TRBJ1-1; D not certain. The CDR3 totals 14 residues. Germline V CDR1 and CDR2: SGHDT, YYEEEE. V was trimmed by 2 bases and J by 1 base, leaving 9 bases between them. The CDR3 DNA sequence: TGTGCCAGCAGCTTTACTCGGGGGAACACTGAAGCTTTCTTT. As protein: CASSFTRGNTEAFF.